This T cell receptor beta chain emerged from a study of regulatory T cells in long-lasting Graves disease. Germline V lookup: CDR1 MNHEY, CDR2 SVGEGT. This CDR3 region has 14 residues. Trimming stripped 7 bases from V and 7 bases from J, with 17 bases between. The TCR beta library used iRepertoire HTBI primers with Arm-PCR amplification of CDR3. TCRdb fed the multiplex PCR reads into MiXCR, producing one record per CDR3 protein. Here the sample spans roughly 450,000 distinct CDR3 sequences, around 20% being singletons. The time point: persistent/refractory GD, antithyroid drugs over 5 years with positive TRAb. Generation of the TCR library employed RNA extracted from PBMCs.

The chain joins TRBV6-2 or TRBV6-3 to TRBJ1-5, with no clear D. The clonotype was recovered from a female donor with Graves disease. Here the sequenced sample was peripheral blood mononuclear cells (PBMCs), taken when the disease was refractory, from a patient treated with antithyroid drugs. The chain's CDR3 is CASNFNWGGQPQHF. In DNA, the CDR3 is TGTGCCAGCAACTTCAACTGGGGAGGACAGCCCCAGCATTTT.